One and the same sample provided the 10 T cell receptor beta chains below, sequenced in a study of T cells after yellow fever vaccination. TCRdb analysed the 5' RACE reads with MiXCR anew, one entry per CDR3 protein. The sample includes 300,000 to 450,000 distinct CDR3 sequences, 8.1% of them seen just once. The sequences come from PBMCs, collected roughly 46 days after the first yellow fever vaccination. The receptors come from a man younger than 30 who received the YFV17D yellow fever vaccine.

This clonotype was seen ten or more times. The chain joins TRBV12-3 or TRBV12-4 to TRBJ2-5; maybe TRBD2 (5 bases). Trimming removed 8 bases at V and 2 bases at J, with 15 bases between. This CDR3 has 14 residues. For the CDR3, the DNA is TGTGCCAGCTCCGACCTCGGGGTTCAAGAGACCCAGTACTTC. Translation gives CASSDLGVQETQYF.

The table lists this clonotype with a few counts. V usage is TRBV28 and J usage is TRBJ2-2; the match to TRBD2 covers 12 bases. Trimming took 11 bases from V and 7 from J; bases not matched to a gene: 5. The CDR3 contains 13 residues. Germline CDR1 is MDHEN and CDR2 is SYDVKM. The CDR3: CAARLAGVGELFF. CDR3 sequence (DNA): TGTGCCGCCCGACTAGCGGGGGTCGGGGAGCTGTTTTTT.

This clonotype turned up a few times. The chain joins TRBV5-1 to TRBJ2-1; 8 bases map to TRBD2. V was clipped by 0 bases and J by 4 bases; unmatched bases: 3. Germline assignment: CDR1 SGHRS and CDR2 YFSETQ. This CDR3 is 15 amino acids long. The CDR3 DNA reads TGCGCCAGCAGCTTGGTTAGCGGGGATTACAATGAGCAGTTCTTC. Translation gives CASSLVSGDYNEQFF.

V usage is TRBV6-2 or TRBV6-3 and J usage is TRBJ1-1, with D perhaps TRBD1 (6 bases). The CDR3 length is 14 residues. The germline V and J ends were trimmed by 9 bases and 4 bases, with 18 bases remaining between them. Looked up from germline, CDR1 is MNHEY and CDR2 is SVGEGT. The CDR3 nucleotides read TGTGCCAGTCAGATGGCAGGGGAAGGCACTGAAGCTTTCTTT. It yields the protein CASQMAGEGTEAFF.

This chain links TRBV6-1 with TRBJ2-1; the D gene is possibly TRBD2 (6 bases). The V end lost 6 bases, the J end lost 4 bases, and 22 bases lay between the germline ends. There are 17 residues in the CDR3. The germline V gene has CDR1 MNHNS and CDR2 SASEGT. The CDR3 coding sequence is TGTGCCAGCAGCGCTCCCGCGGGGCTCTCCCCATACAATGAGCAGTTCTTC. Amino acid sequence: CASSAPAGLSPYNEQFF.

This clonotype occurred a few times. The genes are TRBV5-5 and TRBJ1-2, with D tentatively TRBD1 (6 bases). Trimming removed 0 bases from V and 2 bases from J, with 11 bases in between. The CDR3 runs to 15 residues. CDR1 SGHKS and CDR2 YYEKEE come from the germline V gene (reference sequence). The CDR3 region has the DNA TGTGCCAGCAGCTTGGTCGGGGACACCAACTATGGCTACACCTTC. Protein product: CASSLVGDTNYGYTF.

This chain connects TRBV27 to TRBJ2-7; 7 positions agree with TRBD1. J lost 6 bases, V lost 6 bases, and 5 bases had no gene match. This CDR3 spans 12 amino acids. The germline gives CDR1 MNHEY, CDR2 SMNVEV (reference sequence). The CDR3 DNA sequence: TGTGCCAGCAGCTCGGACAGGTCCGAGCAGTACTTC. This encodes CASSSDRSEQYF.

V is TRBV29-1 and J is TRBJ2-7, with TRBD1 identical over 10 bases. The CDR3 is made up of 14 amino acids. The V segment lost 6 bases and the J segment 4 bases; nucleotides outside the gene matches: 9. Germline V lookup: CDR1 SQVTM, CDR2 ANQGSEA. The CDR3 reads CSVGGRQGAYEQYF. CDR3 bases: TGCAGCGTGGGGGGTCGACAGGGGGCATACGAGCAGTACTTC.

This sequence joins TRBV10-3 and TRBJ2-4; the D gene is possibly TRBD2 (6 bases). Per the germline V gene, CDR1 is ENHRY and CDR2 is SYGVKD. The CDR3 is 13 amino acids. The germline V and J ends were trimmed by 3 bases and 6 bases, with 9 bases remaining between them. CDR3 DNA sequence: TGTGCCATCAGTGAAGGGACTCCAAACATTCAGTACTTC. Translated: CAISEGTPNIQYF.

This clonotype has more than one count but fewer than ten. The rearrangement uses TRBV2 and TRBJ2-7; D remains ambiguous. This CDR3 is built from 13 residues. V gave up 6 bases and J gave up 4 bases, with 13 bases separating them. The V gene's germline CDR1 is SNHLY and CDR2 FYNNEI. The CDR3 spells CASSYTTEYEQYF. In nucleotides, the CDR3 is TGTGCCAGCAGCTATACAACCGAATACGAGCAGTACTTC.